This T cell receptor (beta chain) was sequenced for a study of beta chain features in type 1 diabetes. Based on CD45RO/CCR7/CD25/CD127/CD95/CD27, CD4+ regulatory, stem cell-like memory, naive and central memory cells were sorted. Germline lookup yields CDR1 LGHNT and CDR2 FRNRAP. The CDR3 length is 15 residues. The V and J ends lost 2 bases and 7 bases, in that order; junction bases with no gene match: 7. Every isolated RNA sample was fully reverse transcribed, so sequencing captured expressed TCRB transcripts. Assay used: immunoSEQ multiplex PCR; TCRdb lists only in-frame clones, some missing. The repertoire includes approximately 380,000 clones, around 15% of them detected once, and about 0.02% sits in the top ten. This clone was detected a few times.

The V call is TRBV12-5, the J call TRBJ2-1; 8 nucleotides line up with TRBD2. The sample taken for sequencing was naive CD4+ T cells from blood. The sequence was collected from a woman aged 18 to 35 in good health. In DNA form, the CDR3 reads TGTGCTAGTGGTTTGAGGGGGACTAGTCTGAATGAGCAGTTCTTC. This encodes CASGLRGTSLNEQFF.